These T cell receptor beta chains were read from a single sample in a study of response to subunit inactivated influenza vaccine. From the RT-PCR reads, TCRdb called clonotypes with MiXCR, one entry per CDR3 protein. The sample holds around 650,000 distinct CDR3 sequences; about a sixth are singletons and the top ten take roughly 12%. Sequencing used PBMCs from blood, obtained less than 13 days after vaccination. Receptor source: a man in his forties or fifties who received an inactivated influenza vaccine. Each CDR3 is given without its conserved first and last residue.

CDR3 | V
ASGGTGAYNEQF | TRBV7-2
ASSTGTRTSYEQY | TRBV6-1
ASSQTPLLSNQPQH | TRBV4-1
SAPRPGHYNEQF | TRBV20-1
ASSAQLGNTEAF | TRBV7-2
ASSELSTRRETQY | TRBV6-1
ASSGGGLSYEQY | TRBV12-3/TRBV12-4
ASTLSGGRAGELF | TRBV12-3/TRBV12-4
ASMGLAGGNTGELF | TRBV28
SAVLRDGLYEQY | TRBV20-1
ASSLEVAGYGSGNTIY | TRBV5-5
ASSLDAGGYGYT | TRBV5-1
SVEDHGAGAF | TRBV29-1
ASSTRQKSNTGELF | TRBV19
SARGSDGRAAGANVLT | TRBV20-1
ASRQASGQTYEQY | TRBV7-2
ASSLSNQNIQY | TRBV7-9
SASTSGGVTGELF | TRBV20-1
SVAGQGATGELF | TRBV29-1
SARDRGATKEVNTEAF | TRBV20-1
ASSLGAGTSYVHEQY | TRBV7-6
ASSQGLAGVYEQY | TRBV28
ASSGQDGETQY | TRBV5-1
AVGTQY | TRBV7-6
ASGRLAGAPGTYNEQF | TRBV3-1
ASNPLPVRTIY | TRBV12-3/TRBV12-4
ASRCRDRGSSYNSPLH | TRBV12-2
SARWMGETQY | TRBV20-1
ASSGLAGLTDTQY | TRBV4-1
ASIPPGEYEQY | TRBV6-1
ASRERLAGVQETQY | TRBV6-1
ASSLPGQGVHEQF | TRBV12-3/TRBV12-4
SAAGGGFYNEQF | TRBV29-1
ATGQGMNEQF | TRBV10-3
ASPRGTASRTSGYT | TRBV6-1
SARDWLNTEAF | TRBV20-1
ASSLSGTRENSPLH | TRBV4-3
ATSRTPGQTYEQY | TRBV15
ASSFFDSGAQF | TRBV5-6